This T cell receptor (beta chain) comes out of a study of shared clonotypes between healthy human individuals. The study, taken as a whole, reports: Sharing across four donors was highest in naive CD4 (roughly 5%) and lowest in memory CD8 (0.4%).

With regard to this clone: Its antigen is unidentified.

V was shortened by 2 bases and J by 5 bases, with 7 bases between the two germline ends. CDR1 and CDR2 (germline): MDHEN, SYDVKM. The CDR3 is 13 amino acids. Original processing notes: Junction-only immunoSEQ data arrived without quality scores, meaning filtering differed. TCRdb keeps only in-frame clones here, not all; method: immunoSEQ multiplex PCR. The V and J calls and clone size were taken over from that table, and D and trimming were inferred from the DNA. The sample lists over 850,000 clones, approximately 80% seen once, with under 0.8% in the top ten. Source material: memory CD4+ T cells from PBMCs. The subset is: CD45RA-negative fraction. The receptor's source is a man younger than 35 in good health. Some clones in this sample may be carry-over from other donors' samples. The chain recombines TRBV28 with TRBJ1-5, with D uncertain. CDR3 region: CASSLGVYQPQHF. In DNA, the CDR3 is TGTGCCAGCAGTTTAGGCGTTTATCAGCCCCAGCATTTT. Looking up the rest from reference TRBV28 and TRBJ1-5 gives the full variable domain: DVKVTQSSRYLVKRTGEKVFLECVQDMDHENMFWYRQDPGLGLRLIYFSYDVKMKEKGDIPEGYSVSREKKERFSLILESASTNQTSMYLCASSLGVYQPQHFGDGTRLSIL.